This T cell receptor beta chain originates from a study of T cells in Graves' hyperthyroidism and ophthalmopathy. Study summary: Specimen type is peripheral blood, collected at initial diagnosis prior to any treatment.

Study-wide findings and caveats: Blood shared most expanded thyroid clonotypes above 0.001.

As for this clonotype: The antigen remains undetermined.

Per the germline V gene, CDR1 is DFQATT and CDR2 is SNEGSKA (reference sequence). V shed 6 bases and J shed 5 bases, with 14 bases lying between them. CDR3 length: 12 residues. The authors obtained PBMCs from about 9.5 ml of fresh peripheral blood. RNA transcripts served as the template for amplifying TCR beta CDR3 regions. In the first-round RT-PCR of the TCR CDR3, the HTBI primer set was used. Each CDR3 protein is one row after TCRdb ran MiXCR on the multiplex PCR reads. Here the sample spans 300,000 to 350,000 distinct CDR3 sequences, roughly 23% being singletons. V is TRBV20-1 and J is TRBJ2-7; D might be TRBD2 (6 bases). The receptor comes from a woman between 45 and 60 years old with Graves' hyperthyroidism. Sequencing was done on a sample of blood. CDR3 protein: CSAQPGGNEQYF. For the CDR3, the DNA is TGCAGTGCGCAACCCGGGGGAAACGAGCAGTACTTC.